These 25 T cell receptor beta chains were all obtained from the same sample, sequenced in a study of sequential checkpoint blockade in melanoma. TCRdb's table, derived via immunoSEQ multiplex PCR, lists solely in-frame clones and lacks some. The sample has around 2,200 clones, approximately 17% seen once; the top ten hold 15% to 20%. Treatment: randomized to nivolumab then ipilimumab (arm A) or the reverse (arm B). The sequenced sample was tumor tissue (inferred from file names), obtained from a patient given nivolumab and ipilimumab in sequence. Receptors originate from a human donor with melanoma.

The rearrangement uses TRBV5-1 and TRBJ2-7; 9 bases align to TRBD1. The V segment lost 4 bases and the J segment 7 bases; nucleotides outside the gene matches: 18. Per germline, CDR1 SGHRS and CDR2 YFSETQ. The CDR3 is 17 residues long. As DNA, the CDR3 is TGCGCCAGCAGCCTCTACACTCACGGGACAGGGTCCAGGGAGCAGTACTTC. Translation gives CASSLYTHGTGSREQYF.

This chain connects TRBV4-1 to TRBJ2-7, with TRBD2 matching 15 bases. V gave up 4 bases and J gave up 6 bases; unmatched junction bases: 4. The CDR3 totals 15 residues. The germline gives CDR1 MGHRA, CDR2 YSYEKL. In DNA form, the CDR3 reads TGCGCCAGCAGCCCATGGACTAGCGGGAGGGTCGAGCAGTACTTC. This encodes CASSPWTSGRVEQYF.

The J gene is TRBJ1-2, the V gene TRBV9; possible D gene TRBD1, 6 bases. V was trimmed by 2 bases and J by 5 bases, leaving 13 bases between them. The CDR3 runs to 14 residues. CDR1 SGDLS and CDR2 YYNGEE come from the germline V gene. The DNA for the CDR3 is TGTGCCAGCAGCGTGGCAGGGGCGGGATATGGCTACACCTTC. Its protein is CASSVAGAGYGYTF.

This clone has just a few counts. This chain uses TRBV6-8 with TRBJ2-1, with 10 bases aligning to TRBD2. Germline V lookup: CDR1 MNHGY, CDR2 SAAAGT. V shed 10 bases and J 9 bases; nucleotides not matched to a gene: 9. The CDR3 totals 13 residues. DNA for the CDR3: TGTGCCATCACTCAGCGGGGGGGCCCTGAGCAGTTCTTC. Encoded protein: CAITQRGGPEQFF.

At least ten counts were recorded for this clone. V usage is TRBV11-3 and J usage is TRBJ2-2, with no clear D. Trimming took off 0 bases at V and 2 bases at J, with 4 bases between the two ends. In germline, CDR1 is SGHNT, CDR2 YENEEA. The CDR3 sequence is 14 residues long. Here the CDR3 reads CASSLDLNTGELFF. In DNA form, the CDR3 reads TGTGCCAGCAGCTTAGACTTAAACACCGGGGAGCTGTTTTTT.

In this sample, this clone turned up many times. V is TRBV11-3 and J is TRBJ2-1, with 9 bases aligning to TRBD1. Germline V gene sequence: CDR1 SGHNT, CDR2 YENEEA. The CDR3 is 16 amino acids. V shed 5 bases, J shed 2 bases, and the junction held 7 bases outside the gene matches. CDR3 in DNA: TGTGCCAGCAGCCCGGGACAGGGTATCACCTACAATGAGCAGTTCTTC. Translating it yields CASSPGQGITYNEQFF.

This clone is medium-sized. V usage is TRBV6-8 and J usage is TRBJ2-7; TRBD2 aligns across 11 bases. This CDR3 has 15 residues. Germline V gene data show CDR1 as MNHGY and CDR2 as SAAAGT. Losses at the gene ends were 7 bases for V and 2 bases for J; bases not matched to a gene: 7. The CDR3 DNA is TGTGCCAGCACCAAGGGACTAGCGGAGACCTACGAGCAGTACTTC. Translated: CASTKGLAETYEQYF.

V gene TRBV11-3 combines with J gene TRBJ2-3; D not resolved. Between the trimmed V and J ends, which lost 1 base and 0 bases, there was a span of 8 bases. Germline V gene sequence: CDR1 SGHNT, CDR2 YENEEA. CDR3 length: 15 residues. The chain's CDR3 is CASSLVRKSTDTQYF. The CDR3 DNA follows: TGTGCCAGCAGCTTAGTACGGAAGAGCACAGATACGCAGTATTTT.

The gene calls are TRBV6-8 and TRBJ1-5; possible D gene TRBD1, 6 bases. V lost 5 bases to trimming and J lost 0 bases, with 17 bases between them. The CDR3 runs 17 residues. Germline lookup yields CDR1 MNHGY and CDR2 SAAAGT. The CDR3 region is CASSVKGRTDSNQPQHF. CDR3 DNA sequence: TGTGCCAGCAGTGTCAAGGGGCGGACAGATAGCAATCAGCCCCAGCATTTT.

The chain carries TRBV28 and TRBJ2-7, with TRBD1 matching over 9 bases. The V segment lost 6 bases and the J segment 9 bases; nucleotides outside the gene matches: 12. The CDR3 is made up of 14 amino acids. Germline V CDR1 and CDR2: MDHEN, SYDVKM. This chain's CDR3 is CASSRDRALEGQYF. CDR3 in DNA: TGTGCCAGCAGCAGGGACAGGGCCCTAGAGGGGCAGTACTTC.

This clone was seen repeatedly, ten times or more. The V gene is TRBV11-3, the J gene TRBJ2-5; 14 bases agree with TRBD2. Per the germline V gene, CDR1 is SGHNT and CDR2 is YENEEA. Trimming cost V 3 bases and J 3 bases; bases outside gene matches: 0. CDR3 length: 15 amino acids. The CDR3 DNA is TGTGCCAGCAGCTTGGGACTAGCGGGGGAAGAGACCCAGTACTTC. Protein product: CASSLGLAGEETQYF.

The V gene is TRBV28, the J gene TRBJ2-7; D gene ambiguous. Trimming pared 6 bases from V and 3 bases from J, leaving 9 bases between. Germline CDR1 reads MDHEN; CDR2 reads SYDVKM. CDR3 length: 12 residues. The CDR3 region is CASSPSRYEQYF. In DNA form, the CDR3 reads TGTGCCAGCAGCCCTTCCCGCTACGAGCAGTACTTC.

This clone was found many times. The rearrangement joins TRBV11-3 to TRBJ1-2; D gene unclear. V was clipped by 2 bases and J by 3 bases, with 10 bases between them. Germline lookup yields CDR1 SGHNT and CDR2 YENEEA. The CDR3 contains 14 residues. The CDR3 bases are TGTGCCAGCAGCTTAAACCCCGGCGACTATGGCTACACCTTC. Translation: CASSLNPGDYGYTF.

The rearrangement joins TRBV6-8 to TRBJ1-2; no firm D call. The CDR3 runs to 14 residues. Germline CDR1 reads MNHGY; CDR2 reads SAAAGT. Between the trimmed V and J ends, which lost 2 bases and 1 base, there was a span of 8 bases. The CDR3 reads CASSYNQNNYGYTF. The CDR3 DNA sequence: TGTGCCAGCAGTTACAACCAGAATAACTATGGCTACACCTTC.

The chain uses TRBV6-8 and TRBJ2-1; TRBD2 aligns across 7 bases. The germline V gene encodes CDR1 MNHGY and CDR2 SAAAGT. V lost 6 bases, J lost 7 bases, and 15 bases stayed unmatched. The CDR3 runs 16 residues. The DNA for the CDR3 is TGTGCCAGCAGACCCTACAGGCTCGGGGGGTTGAATGAGCAGTTCTTC. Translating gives CASRPYRLGGLNEQFF.

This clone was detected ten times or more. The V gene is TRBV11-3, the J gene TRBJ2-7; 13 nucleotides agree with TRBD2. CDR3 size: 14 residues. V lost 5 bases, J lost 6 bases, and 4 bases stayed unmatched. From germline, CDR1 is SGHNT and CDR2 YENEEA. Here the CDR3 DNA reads TGTGCCAGCAGCCTGGGACTAGCGGGACTCGAGCAGTACTTC. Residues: CASSLGLAGLEQYF.

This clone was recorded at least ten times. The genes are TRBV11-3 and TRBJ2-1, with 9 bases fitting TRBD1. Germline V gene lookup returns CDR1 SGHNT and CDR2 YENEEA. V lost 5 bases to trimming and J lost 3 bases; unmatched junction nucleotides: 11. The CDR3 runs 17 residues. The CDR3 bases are TGTGCCAGCAGCGAGACAGGGGGACAGGGTATCTACAATGAGCAGTTCTTC. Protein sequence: CASSETGGQGIYNEQFF.

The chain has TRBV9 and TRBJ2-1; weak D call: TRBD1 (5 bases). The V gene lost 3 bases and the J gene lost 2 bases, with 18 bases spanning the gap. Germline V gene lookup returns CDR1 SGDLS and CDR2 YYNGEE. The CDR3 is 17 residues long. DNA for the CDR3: TGTGCCAGCAGCGCCGCCCCGACAGCCCCAACCTACAATGAGCAGTTCTTC. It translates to CASSAAPTAPTYNEQFF.

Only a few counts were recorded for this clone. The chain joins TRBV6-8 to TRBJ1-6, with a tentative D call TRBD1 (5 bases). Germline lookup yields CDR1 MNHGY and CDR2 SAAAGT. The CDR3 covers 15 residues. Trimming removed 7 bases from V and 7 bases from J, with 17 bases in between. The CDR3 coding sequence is TGTGCCAGCACCCAACAGCCGGGACGGAATTCACCCCTCCACTTT. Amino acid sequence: CASTQQPGRNSPLHF.

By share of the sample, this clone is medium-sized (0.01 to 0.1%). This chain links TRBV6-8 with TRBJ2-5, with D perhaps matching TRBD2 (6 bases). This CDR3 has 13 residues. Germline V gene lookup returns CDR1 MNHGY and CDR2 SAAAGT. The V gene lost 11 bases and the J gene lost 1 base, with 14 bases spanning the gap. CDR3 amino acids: CAGRGTAQETQYF. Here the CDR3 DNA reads TGTGCCGGGCGGGGCACAGCCCAAGAGACCCAGTACTTC.

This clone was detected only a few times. This CDR3 reads CASSLGQLGTDTQYF. CDR3 coding DNA: TGTGCCAGCAGCTTAGGGCAGTTAGGAACAGATACGCAGTATTTT. The V call is TRBV11-3, the J call TRBJ2-3; D call uncertain. Germline V gives CDR1 SGHNT, CDR2 YENEEA. V lost 1 base and J lost 3, with 11 bases in between. This CDR3 contains 15 residues.

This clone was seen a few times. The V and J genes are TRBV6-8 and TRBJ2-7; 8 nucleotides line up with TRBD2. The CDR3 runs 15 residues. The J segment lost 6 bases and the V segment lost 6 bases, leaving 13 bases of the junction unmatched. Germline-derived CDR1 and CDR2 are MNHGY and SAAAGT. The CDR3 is CASRESGSPLGEQYF. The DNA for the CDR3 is TGTGCCAGCAGGGAAAGCGGGAGCCCCCTGGGCGAGCAGTACTTC.

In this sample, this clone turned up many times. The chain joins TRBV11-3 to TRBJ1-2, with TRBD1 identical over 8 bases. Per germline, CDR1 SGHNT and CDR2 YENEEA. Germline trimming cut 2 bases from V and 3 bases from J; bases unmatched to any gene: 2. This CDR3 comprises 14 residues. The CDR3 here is CASSLQGADYGYTF. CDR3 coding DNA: TGTGCCAGCAGCTTACAGGGGGCGGACTATGGCTACACCTTC.

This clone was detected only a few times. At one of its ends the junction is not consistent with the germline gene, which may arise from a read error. The CDR3 loop reads CASSYTIGPTRELFF. The CDR3, as DNA: TGTGCCAGCAGTTACACCATCGGACCCACCCGGGAGCTGTTTTTT. This chain links TRBV6-8 with TRBJ2-2; D gene unclear. Germline CDR1 is MNHGY and CDR2 is SAAAGT. This CDR3 is 15 amino acids long.

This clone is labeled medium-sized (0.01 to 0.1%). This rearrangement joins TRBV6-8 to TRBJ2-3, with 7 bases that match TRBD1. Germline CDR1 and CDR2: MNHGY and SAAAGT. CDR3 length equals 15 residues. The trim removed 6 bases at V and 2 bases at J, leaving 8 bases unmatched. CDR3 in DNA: TGTGCCAGCAGCTCAGACAGGGAGTACACAGATACGCAGTATTTT. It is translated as CASSSDREYTDTQYF.